This T cell receptor beta chain originates from a study of T-cell reconstitution after alpha-beta-depleted transplantation in children. Study-wide results and limits: Surviving recipient T cells and thymic progenitors underlay high day-60 TCRbeta diversity in some patients. The main origin of T-cell counts and diversity one year after transplant was newly produced T cells.

TCRbeta library construction was performed incorporating unique molecular identifiers. Via MiXCR, TCRdb re-called the PCR reads, giving one row per CDR3 protein. The table shows about 170,000 distinct CDR3 sequences, with over 8.5% occurring only once. The CDR3 totals 11 residues. Germline values: CDR1 DFQATT, CDR2 SNEGSKA (reference sequence). With 2 bases removed from V and 9 bases from J, the gap between germline ends came to 8 bases. At least ten counts were recorded for this clonotype. Its matching antigen is unknown. The gene calls are TRBV20-1 and TRBJ2-1; weak D call: TRBD2 (5 bases). Sequenced material: PBMCs, taken before TCRalphabeta/CD19-depleted stem cell transplant. The clonotype originates from a boy younger than 10 with acute myeloid leukemia, due to receive a stem cell transplant. The CDR3 nucleotides are TGCAGTGCTAGATCCGGAGGTGAGCAGTTCTTC. It yields the protein CSARSGGEQFF.